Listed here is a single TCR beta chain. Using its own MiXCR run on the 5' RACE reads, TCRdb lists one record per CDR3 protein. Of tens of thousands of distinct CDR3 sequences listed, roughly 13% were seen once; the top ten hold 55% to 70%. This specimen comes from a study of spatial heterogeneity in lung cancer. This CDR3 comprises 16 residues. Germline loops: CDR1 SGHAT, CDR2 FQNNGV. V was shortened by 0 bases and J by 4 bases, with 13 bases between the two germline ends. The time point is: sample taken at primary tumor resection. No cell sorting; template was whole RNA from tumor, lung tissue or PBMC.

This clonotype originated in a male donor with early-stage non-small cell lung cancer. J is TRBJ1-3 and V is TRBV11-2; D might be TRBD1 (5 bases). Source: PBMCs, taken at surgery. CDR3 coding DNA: TGTGCCAGCAGCTTAGATTCGGCAGGGTACGGAAACACCATATATTTT. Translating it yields CASSLDSAGYGNTIYF. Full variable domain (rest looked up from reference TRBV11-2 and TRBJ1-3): EAGVAQSPRYKIIEKRQSVAFWCNPISGHATLYWYQQILGQGPKLLIQFQNNGVVDDSQLPKDRFSAERLKGVDSTLKIQPAKLEDSAVYLCASSLDSAGYGNTIYFGEGSWLTVV.